This TCR beta chain was recorded in a study of T-cell memory formation after mild COVID-19. Germline CDR1 is LNHDA and CDR2 is SQIVND (reference sequence). This CDR3 region has 13 residues. V lost 7 bases and J 2 bases, leaving 12 bases between the germline ends. Amplification by 5'RACE using constant-segment primers produced TCR alpha and TCR beta cDNA libraries that carried sample barcodes and UMIs. TCRdb re-called the 5' RACE reads with MiXCR, one entry per CDR3 protein. The sample holds about 540,000 distinct CDR3 sequences, over 20% seen once. This receptor was obtained from an adult woman who had mild COVID-19 (a few samples of this study predate the infection). Cell type and time point are not known. The chain is built from TRBV19 and TRBJ2-7; D not certain. Material for sequencing was PBMCs or a T cell subset sorted from them (not recorded which). The CDR3 spells CASTSPYTYEQYF. In DNA, the CDR3 is TGTGCCAGTACGTCCCCTTATACCTACGAGCAGTACTTC.